This T cell receptor (beta chain) was retrieved from a study of cytomegalovirus exposure and HLA in healthy donors. The PCR employed 60 Vbeta primers together with 13 Jbeta primers. Assay: immunoSEQ multiplex PCR; the TCRdb copy retains only in-frame clones and omits some. The sample includes 95,000 to 100,000 clones, 65% to 80% of them seen just once. Germline CDR1 is MNHNY and CDR2 is SVGAGI (reference sequence). The V gene lost 10 bases and the J gene lost 1 base, with 16 bases spanning the gap. This CDR3 has 14 amino acids. Worth noting for this clone: No antigen is known for it.

Broader study findings: An analysis that came later showed most CMV-associated TCR beta chains appearing HLA-restricted. Sequence variants that were highly shared formed a cluster that was likely a sequencing artifact. Per published reports, the classifier diagnosed cytomegalovirus status with high specificity and sensitivity.

The source material was PBMCs. The chain employs TRBV6-6 and TRBJ1-1; D possibly corresponds to TRBD1 (5 bases). This TCR was recovered from a woman aged 35 to 49 in good health and CMV-seronegative. The CDR3 coding sequence is TGTGCCACGGGGAAGGGGACTACGAACACTGAAGCTTTCTTT. This translates into CATGKGTTNTEAFF.